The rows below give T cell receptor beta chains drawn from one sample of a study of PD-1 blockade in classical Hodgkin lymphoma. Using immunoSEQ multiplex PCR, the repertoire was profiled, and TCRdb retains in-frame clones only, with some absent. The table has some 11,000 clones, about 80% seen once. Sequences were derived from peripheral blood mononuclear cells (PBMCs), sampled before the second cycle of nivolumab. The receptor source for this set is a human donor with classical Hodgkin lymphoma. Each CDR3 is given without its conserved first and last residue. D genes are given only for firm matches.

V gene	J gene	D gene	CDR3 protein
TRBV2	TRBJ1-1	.	ASSEWPGGPEAF
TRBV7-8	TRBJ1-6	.	ASSLGGVNSPLH
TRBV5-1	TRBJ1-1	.	ASSLNIGSTEAF
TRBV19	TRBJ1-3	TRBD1	ASSTGQGFSGNTIY
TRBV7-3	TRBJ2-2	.	ASSLGEQGAGELF
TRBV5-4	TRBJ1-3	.	ASSWTTGGSGNTIY
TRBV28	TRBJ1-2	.	ASTRLDRVLTNYGYT
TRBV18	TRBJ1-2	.	ASSETQGTLGYT
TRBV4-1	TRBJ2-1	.	ASSQGLPKLEQF
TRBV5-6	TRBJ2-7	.	ASSPMVLDSYEQY
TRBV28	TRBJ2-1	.	ASSLAGNNEQF
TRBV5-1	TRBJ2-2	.	ASSLVGPNTGELF
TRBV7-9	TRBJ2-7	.	ASSSEDSYEQY
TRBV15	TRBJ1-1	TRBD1	ATSRSLRTGGGTEAF
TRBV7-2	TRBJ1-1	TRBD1	ASSPQSGQLNTEAF
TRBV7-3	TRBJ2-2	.	ASGSGPGELF
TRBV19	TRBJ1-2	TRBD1	ASSFIRGPYGYT
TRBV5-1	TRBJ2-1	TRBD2	ASSSTRAGGPGNEQF
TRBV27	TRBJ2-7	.	ASSLSGASYEQY
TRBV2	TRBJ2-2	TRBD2	ASSGGLAGAPGELF
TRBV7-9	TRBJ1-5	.	ASSLWENQPQH
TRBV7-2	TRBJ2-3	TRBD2	ASSQSGRAIDTQY
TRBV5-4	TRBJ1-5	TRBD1	ASSSTGTGWSQPQH
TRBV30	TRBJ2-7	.	AWRRRGGDRYEQY
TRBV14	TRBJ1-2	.	ASSQELTPYGYT
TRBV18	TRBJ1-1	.	ASSPLGATNTEAF
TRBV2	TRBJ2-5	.	ASSDTRNQETQY
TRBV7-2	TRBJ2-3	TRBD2	ASSSRGVGSTDTQY
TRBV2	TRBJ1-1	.	ASEYSANTEAF
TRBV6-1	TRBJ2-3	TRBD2	ASSETSGRARDTQY
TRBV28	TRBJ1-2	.	ASSLFPVANYGYT
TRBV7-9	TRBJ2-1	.	ASSLGGREATEQF
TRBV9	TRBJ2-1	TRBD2	ASSKSSGFHNEQF
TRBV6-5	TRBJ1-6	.	ASSYWGRGNSPLH
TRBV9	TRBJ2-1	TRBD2	ASSGTSGIIKSSYNEQF
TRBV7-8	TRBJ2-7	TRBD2	ASSLLAGVDEQY
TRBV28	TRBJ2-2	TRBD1	ASNLGQPTSAGELF
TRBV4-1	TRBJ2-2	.	ASSQALDSTGELF
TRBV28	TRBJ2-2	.	ASSLMNTGELF
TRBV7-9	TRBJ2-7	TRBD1	ASSSGQGQVDEQY
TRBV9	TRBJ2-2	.	ASSVASGRNTGELF
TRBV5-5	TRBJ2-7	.	ASSLLRDLYEQY